These 28 T cell receptor beta chains originate from one sample sequenced in a study of Tregs in tolerant kidney transplant recipients. Mixed chimerism was transient after nonmyeloablative marrow transplants from related graft donors. Assay used: immunoSEQ multiplex PCR; TCRdb lists only in-frame clones, some missing. The data include several thousand clones; the top ten clones carry 5.5% to 6.5%. The sample was CD4+ T cells from blood (PBMCs), taken 6 months after the transplant. The receptors originated from a human patient who received a combined kidney and bone marrow transplant. Some T cells may have come from the graft donor.

CDR3 in amino acids: CATSRDRRVRGETQYF. The sequenced part of the CDR3 DNA is TGTGCCACCAGCAGAGATAGAAGGGTTCGTGGAGAGACC. The J gene is TRBJ2-5, the V gene TRBV15; unclear D gene. The read ends 3 residues before the CDR3 terminus; that terminus is restored from the germline J gene. The CDR3 is made up of 16 amino acids. V was shortened by 0 bases and J by 4 bases, with 15 bases between the two germline ends. Germline values: CDR1 LNHNV, CDR2 YYDKDF (reference sequence).

Worth noting for this clone: The read finishes 3 residues shy of the CDR3 end, and the germline J gene is used to complete it. V is TRBV28 and J is TRBJ2-1; 9 bases align to TRBD2. Germline assignment: CDR1 MDHEN and CDR2 SYDVKM. The CDR3 runs to 15 residues. The V gene end was trimmed by 6 bases and the J gene end by 6 bases; junction bases not matched to a gene: 9. The CDR3 protein is CASSTSGRYVNEQFF. CDR3 bases read: TGTGCCAGCAGCACAAGCGGGAGGTACGTCAATGAG.

Remarks on this clone: The read is 3 residues too short to cover the CDR3 end, so that end is filled in from the germline J gene. The chain employs TRBV7-6 and TRBJ2-2; 10 positions match TRBD2. The ends lost 1 base at V and 7 bases at J; junction bases unmatched: 9. The CDR3 spans 17 residues. Germline V gene lookup returns CDR1 SGHVS and CDR2 FNYEAQ. The CDR3 sequence: CASSLEPSGRAYGELFF. The CDR3 bases that were read are TGTGCCAGCAGCTTAGAACCCAGCGGGAGGGCCTACGGGGAG.

As for this clone: The CDR3 is cut off 3 residues early in the read; its end comes from the germline J gene. This chain uses TRBV5-8 with TRBJ1-4; TRBD1 aligns across 9 bases. Germline V gene data show CDR1 as SGHTS and CDR2 as YDEGEE. The CDR3 is made up of 14 amino acids. Trimming removed 4 bases from V and 6 bases from J; junction bases left unmatched: 4. The CDR3 DNA, read in part, is TGTGCCAGCAGCCCCAGGACAGGGGATGAAAAA. Its translation: CASSPRTGDEK. The CDR3 in full is CASSPRTGDEKLFF.

For this clone: The read comes to an end 3 residues before the CDR3 does, leaving the germline J gene to fill in the end. This chain links TRBV20-1 with TRBJ2-2; tentatively, D is TRBD1 (6 bases). V lost 2 bases and J 4 bases, leaving 11 bases between the germline ends. This CDR3 is 14 amino acids long. Per the germline V gene, CDR1 is DFQATT and CDR2 is SNEGSKA (reference sequence). The CDR3 sequence is CSARLPRGTGELFF. CDR3 bases read: TGCAGTGCTAGATTGCCCAGGGGCACCGGGGAG.

Remarks on this clone: One end of the junction fails to match germline, which may point to a read error. The read falls 3 residues short of the CDR3 end, and the missing part is taken from the germline J gene. The sample holds other DNA sequences that translate to the same CDR3. This rearrangement joins TRBV7-2 to TRBJ2-5; 8 nucleotides match TRBD1. Germline assignment: CDR1 SGHTA and CDR2 FQGNSA. The CDR3 totals 14 residues. The CDR3 is CASRPAGGAETQYF. The sequenced CDR3 bases are TGCGCCAGCAGACCTGCAGGGGGCGCCGAGACC.

In terms of frequency, this clone is medium-sized. The read ends 3 residues early relative to the CDR3; the germline J gene fills the gap. The J gene is TRBJ2-1, the V gene TRBV20-1; D is unresolved. The CDR3 has 15 amino acids. Trimming shortened V by 0 bases and J by 4 bases, and 13 bases separated the two germline ends. CDR1 and CDR2 (germline): DFQATT, SNEGSKA (reference sequence). CDR3 sequence reads: CSARDQRGVYNEQFF. The DNA read from the CDR3 is TGCAGTGCTAGAGATCAACGCGGAGTATACAATGAG.

As concerns this clone: Sequencing ends 3 residues short of the CDR3 end; the germline J gene provides the rest. The J gene is TRBJ2-1, the V gene TRBV20-1, with TRBD2 matching 9 bases. This CDR3 has 14 amino acids. CDR1 and CDR2 from the germline V gene are DFQATT and SNEGSKA (reference sequence). J was trimmed by 6 bases and V by 6 bases; bases with no gene match: 9. CDR3 residues: CSAPAGLAFNEQFF. Partial CDR3 DNA: TGCAGTGCCCCGGCGGGACTAGCATTCAATGAG.

This clone is medium-sized by frequency. The read gets to within 3 residues of the CDR3 end, and the germline J gene fills in the rest. The rearrangement joins TRBV20-1 to TRBJ2-3; 7 nucleotides agree with TRBD2. The CDR3 totals 13 residues. CDR1 is DFQATT, CDR2 SNEGSKA, per germline (reference sequence). The sequenced CDR3 bases are TGCAGGGTAGCGGGTCTTAGCACAGATACG. Protein: CRVAGLSTDT. The CDR3, in full, reads CRVAGLSTDTQYF.

About this clone itself: Read data end 3 residues before the CDR3 end; the end is taken from the germline J gene. This chain uses TRBV9 with TRBJ2-2; no clear D gene. V was clipped by 6 bases and J by 6 bases, with 18 bases between them. The CDR3 consists of 15 residues. Germline V CDR1 and CDR2: SGDLS, YYNGEE. Partial CDR3 DNA: TGTGCCAGCAACAAGGGTCCCTATAATTCCGGGGAG. This translates into CASNKGPYNSGE. The CDR3 in full is CASNKGPYNSGELFF.

About this clone itself: The read finishes 3 residues shy of the CDR3 end, and the germline J gene is used to complete it. The chain joins TRBV4-2 to TRBJ2-3; 7 positions match TRBD1. V lost 3 bases, J lost 4 bases, and 1 base stayed unmatched. The CDR3 has 13 amino acids. In germline, CDR1 is LGHNA, CDR2 YNFKEQ. The CDR3 sequence is CASSHGQADTQYF. CDR3 DNA, as far as it was read: TGTGCCAGCAGCCACGGACAGGCAGATACG.

Its frequency marks this clone as medium-sized. CDR3 amino acids: CATDNRVFGLAGKTGELFF. The sequenced CDR3 bases are TGTGCCACCGATAACAGAGTTTTTGGACTAGCGGGAAAAACCGGGGAG. The V gene is TRBV19, the J gene TRBJ2-2; 12 nucleotides match TRBD2. The read falls 3 residues short of the CDR3 end, and the missing part is taken from the germline J gene. CDR1 LNHDA and CDR2 SQIVND come from the germline V gene (reference sequence). V was pared by 10 bases and J by 5 bases, with 20 bases of the junction left unmatched. The CDR3 consists of 19 residues.

As to this clone: The read falls 3 residues short of the CDR3 end, and the missing part is taken from the germline J gene. The gene calls are TRBV20-1 and TRBJ2-5, with 9 nucleotides matching TRBD1. CDR3 length: 13 residues. J was trimmed by 4 bases and V by 5 bases; bases with no gene match: 5. CDR1 DFQATT and CDR2 SNEGSKA come from the germline V gene (reference sequence). This chain's CDR3 is CSARRTGVETQYF. CDR3 bases read: TGCAGTGCTCGCCGGACAGGGGTAGAGACC.

As to this clone: Read data end 3 residues before the CDR3 end; the end is taken from the germline J gene. The chain couples TRBV6-2 or TRBV6-3 to TRBJ2-5, with TRBD2 identical over 11 bases. This CDR3 comprises 16 residues. V lost 5 bases and J lost 1; bases outside the gene matches: 6. Germline V gene lookup returns CDR1 MNHEY and CDR2 SVGEGT. This CDR3 is CASSKGTSGVQETQYF. The CDR3 DNA, read in part, is TGTGCCAGCAGTAAGGGGACTAGCGGCGTCCAAGAGACC.

The CDR3: CASSEYRGQAFF. CDR3 DNA, as far as it was read: TGTGCCAGTAGTGAATACAGGGGGCAG. The chain has TRBV19 and TRBJ1-1; 9 bases match TRBD1. The CDR3 end lies 3 residues beyond the end of the read and is filled in from the germline J gene. The CDR3 has 12 amino acids. CDR1 and CDR2 from the germline V gene are LNHDA and SQIVND (reference sequence).

CDR3 sequence reads: CASSSKDRRNTEAFF. The covered CDR3 bases are TGTGCCAGCAGCTCGAAGGACAGGAGGAACACTGAA. This sequence joins TRBV6-4 and TRBJ1-1; 7 bases are shared with TRBD1. With the read ending 3 residues before the CDR3 end, the germline J gene is used to fill in that end. The CDR3 is 15 residues long. From germline, CDR1 is MRHNA and CDR2 SNTAGT. With 6 bases clipped from V and 1 base from J, the junction kept 8 bases outside the gene matches.

Comment on this clone: The read gets to within 3 residues of the CDR3 end, and the germline J gene fills in the rest. The rearrangement links TRBV5-4 to TRBJ1-2; D gene ambiguous. This CDR3 contains 15 residues. The germline V gene encodes CDR1 SGHNT and CDR2 YYREEE (reference sequence). Between the trimmed V and J ends, which lost 4 bases and 3 bases, there was a span of 16 bases. Partial CDR3 DNA: TGTGCCAGCAGCCCCCCCCGCGGGGAATACTATGGC. It is translated as CASSPPRGEYYG. The CDR3 in its entirety is CASSPPRGEYYGYTF.

Concerning this clone itself: The CDR3 is cut off 3 residues early in the read; its end comes from the germline J gene. The rearrangement joins TRBV2 to TRBJ1-1; D might be TRBD1 (6 bases). The CDR3 runs to 13 residues. Trimming left V 7 bases short and J 5 bases short, with 14 bases between. Germline assignment: CDR1 SNHLY and CDR2 FYNNEI. The part of the CDR3 DNA that was read is TGTGCCAGCATTCGGGGGCGGGGGACTGAA. The encoded protein is CASIRGRGTE. The CDR3 in its entirety is CASIRGRGTEAFF.

According to its frequency, this clone is medium-sized (0.01 to 0.1%). The sequence runs out 3 residues before the end of the CDR3; the remainder is reconstructed from the germline J gene. The chain uses TRBV7-3 and TRBJ2-3; D is possibly TRBD1 or TRBD2 (6 bases each). In germline, CDR1 is SGHTA, CDR2 FQGTGA. Trimming took 10 bases from V and 2 from J, leaving 19 bases between them. There are 15 residues in the CDR3. The CDR3 loop is CANPEGEAFTDTQYF. Partial CDR3 DNA: TGTGCCAACCCCGAGGGGGAGGCCTTCACAGATACG.

On this clone: The read falls 3 residues short of the CDR3 end, and the missing part is taken from the germline J gene. The V and J genes are TRBV6-2 or TRBV6-3 and TRBJ2-5; D might be TRBD1 (5 bases). The CDR3 covers 15 residues. The V gene lost 5 bases and the J gene lost 5 bases, with 18 bases spanning the gap. Germline CDR1 and CDR2: MNHEY and SVGEGT. The CDR3 here is CASSATGARVETQYF. The part of the CDR3 DNA that was read is TGTGCCAGCAGTGCTACTGGGGCGCGTGTGGAGACC.

As concerns this clone: The read gets to within 3 residues of the CDR3 end, and the germline J gene fills in the rest. The sample has other DNA sequences that encode this CDR3 too. The chain recombines TRBV20-1 with TRBJ2-7; TRBD1 aligns across 8 bases. This CDR3 is 13 amino acids long. The germline CDR1 and CDR2 sequences are DFQATT and SNEGSKA (reference sequence). V lost 4 bases, J lost 6 bases, and 8 bases stayed unmatched. The chain's CDR3 is CSAKWTGLSEQYF. The part of the CDR3 DNA that was read is TGCAGTGCTAAGTGGACAGGGTTATCCGAG.

Frequency places this clone as medium-sized (0.01 to 0.1%). Coverage ceases 3 residues before the CDR3 finishes, and the germline J gene fills in the end. The chain uses TRBV20-1 and TRBJ2-5; 11 bases fit TRBD2. Trimming at V came to 1 base and at J to 5 bases, leaving 21 bases not matched to a gene. Germline CDR1 and CDR2: DFQATT and SNEGSKA (reference sequence). The CDR3 sequence is 20 residues long. CDR3 amino acids: CSARVRRTSGSPGDVETQYF. CDR3 DNA (partial): TGCAGTGCTAGAGTTCGTAGAACTAGCGGGAGTCCCGGGGACGTGGAGACC.

Considering frequency, this clone is large. The read halts 3 residues ahead of the CDR3 end, with the missing end drawn from the germline J gene. This chain connects TRBV30 to TRBJ1-4; 9 nucleotides agree with TRBD1. CDR3 size: 14 residues. Germline V gene sequence: CDR1 GTSNPN, CDR2 SVGIG (reference sequence). The V gene end was trimmed by 4 bases and the J gene end by 7 bases; junction bases not matched to a gene: 7. The CDR3 DNA, read in part, is TGTGCCTGGAAGGTACAGGGGGCGGGTGAAAAA. Translating it yields CAWKVQGAGEK. The whole CDR3 sequence is CAWKVQGAGEKLFF.

Comment on this clone: Sequencing ends 3 residues short of the CDR3 end; the germline J gene provides the rest. The V gene is TRBV3-1 (or the pseudogene TRBV3-2), the J gene TRBJ2-2, with 8 bases that match TRBD1. Germline assignment: CDR1 LGHDT and CDR2 YNNKEL (reference sequence). This CDR3 contains 14 residues. With V trimmed by 4 bases and J by 4 bases, 2 bases remained unmatched. The part of the CDR3 DNA that was read is TGTGCCAGCAGCCCAACAGGGGGCACCGGGGAG. Residues: CASSPTGGTGE. The full CDR3 is CASSPTGGTGELFF.

This clone is labeled medium-sized (0.01 to 0.1%) based on frequency. The DNA read from the CDR3 is TGTGCCAGCAGCCAGTCTGCCCCGGGGGGCACAGATACG. Translation gives CASSQSAPGGTDT. The entire CDR3 sequence reads CASSQSAPGGTDTQYF. The rearrangement uses TRBV7-6 and TRBJ2-3; D perhaps matches TRBD2 (6 bases). The CDR3 is cut off 3 residues early in the read; its end comes from the germline J gene. CDR1 is SGHVS, CDR2 FNYEAQ, per germline. Trimming took off 5 bases at V and 1 base at J, with 16 bases between the two ends. The CDR3 runs 16 residues.

Concerning this clone itself: The read ends 3 residues shy of where the CDR3 ends; the end is completed using the germline J gene. The J gene is TRBJ2-3, the V gene TRBV28; TRBD1 matches at 7 bases. The CDR3 sequence is 15 residues long. The germline CDR1 and CDR2 sequences are MDHEN and SYDVKM. V was clipped by 4 bases and J by 0 bases; unmatched bases: 4. CDR3 loop: CASSYPQGSTDTQYF. The covered CDR3 bases are TGTGCCAGCAGTTACCCACAGGGGAGCACAGATACG.

Turning to this clone: The read halts 3 residues ahead of the CDR3 end, with the missing end drawn from the germline J gene. The rearrangement joins TRBV18 to TRBJ1-2, with TRBD1 matching 7 bases. Germline CDR1 is KGHSH and CDR2 is LQKENI. Unmatched junction bases numbered 9, after V lost 8 bases and J lost 0 bases. The CDR3 sequence is 15 residues long. The CDR3 bases that were read are TGTGCCAGCGCCCCCGGGACAGCTACTAACTATGGC. Its protein product is CASAPGTATNYG. The full CDR3 protein reads CASAPGTATNYGYTF.

With respect to this clone: The missing CDR3 end, 3 residues past where the read stops, is filled in from the germline J gene. This chain links TRBV19 with TRBJ1-4, with 8 bases identical to TRBD1. With 11 bases clipped from V and 8 bases from J, the junction kept 16 bases outside the gene matches. CDR3 length: 15 residues. Germline CDR1 LNHDA, CDR2 SQIVND (reference sequence). The CDR3 loop is CAPQDPGQGGEKLFF. Partial CDR3 DNA: TGTGCCCCCCAAGACCCCGGACAGGGTGGAGAAAAA.